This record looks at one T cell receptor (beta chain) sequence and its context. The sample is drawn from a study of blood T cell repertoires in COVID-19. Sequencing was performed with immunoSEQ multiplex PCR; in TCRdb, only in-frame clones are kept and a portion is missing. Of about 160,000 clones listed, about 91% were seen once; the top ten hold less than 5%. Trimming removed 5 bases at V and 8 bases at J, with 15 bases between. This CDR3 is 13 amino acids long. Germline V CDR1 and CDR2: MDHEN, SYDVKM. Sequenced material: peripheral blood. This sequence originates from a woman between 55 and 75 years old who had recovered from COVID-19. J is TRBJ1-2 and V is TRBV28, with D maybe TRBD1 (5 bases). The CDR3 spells CASSLKMGGGYTF. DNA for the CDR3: TGTGCCAGCAGTCTGAAGATGGGGGGAGGCTACACCTTC.